The 30 T cell receptor beta chains below all came from one sample that was sequenced in a study of shared T cell receptors in the human thymus. TCRdb's table, derived via immunoSEQ multiplex PCR, lists solely in-frame clones and lacks some. The table has 700,000 or so clones, 80% to 90% seen once. This sample also belongs to another study, concerning human thymus T cells.

The specimen was thymocytes. The receptors derive from a girl in the first two years of life with a congenital heart defect.

The chain combines TRBV14 with TRBJ2-7; TRBD1 agrees at 10 bases. This CDR3 region has 16 residues. The germline gives CDR1 SGHDN, CDR2 FVKESK. V shed 4 bases and J 6 bases; nucleotides not matched to a gene: 12. The DNA for the CDR3 is TGTGCCAGCAGCCCAGCTGGGACAGGGGATTTCTGCGAGCAGTACTTC. Protein: CASSPAGTGDFCEQYF.

This sequence joins TRBV18 and TRBJ1-2; 10 bases align to TRBD1. J gave up 6 bases and V 2 bases, and 3 bases lay outside the gene matches. This CDR3 contains 14 residues. Germline CDR1 KGHSH, CDR2 LQKENI. CDR3 bases: TGTGCCAGCTCACCAGAGGACAGGGGGGATGGCTACACCTTC. Translation gives CASSPEDRGDGYTF. Looking up the rest from reference TRBV18 and TRBJ1-2 gives the full variable domain: NAGVMQNPRHLVRRRGQEARLRCSPMKGHSHVYWYRQLPEEGLKFMVYLQKENIIDESGMPKERFSAEFPKEGPSILRIQQVVRGDSAAYFCASSPEDRGDGYTFGSGTRLTVV.

The chain carries TRBV6-5 and TRBJ1-2; 12 bases are a match to TRBD1. The CDR3 is 14 residues long. The junction had 5 bases not matched to a gene; V was cut back by 6 bases and J by 6 bases. CDR1 and CDR2 from the germline V gene are MNHEY and SVGAGI. The CDR3, as DNA: TGTGCCAGCAGCCCGGGACAGGGGGCGGATGGCTACACCTTC. This gives the protein CASSPGQGADGYTF.

The chain uses TRBV2 and TRBJ2-2; perhaps TRBD1 as D (6 bases). Trimming shortened V by 4 bases and J by 6 bases, and 9 bases separated the two germline ends. The germline CDR1 and CDR2 sequences are SNHLY and FYNNEI. The CDR3 spans 13 residues. CDR3 coding DNA: TGTGCCAGCAGTGGCAGGGGCGCCGGGGAGCTGTTTTTT. Translated, it gives CASSGRGAGELFF.

The V call is TRBV14, the J call TRBJ1-1; D possibly corresponds to TRBD1 (6 bases). In germline, CDR1 is SGHDN, CDR2 FVKESK. The V end lost 0 bases, the J end lost 3 bases, and 11 bases lay between the germline ends. The CDR3 runs to 15 residues. For the CDR3, the DNA is TGTGCCAGCAGCCAAGATACAGGGATCTACACTGAAGCTTTCTTT. Protein product: CASSQDTGIYTEAFF.

The chain carries TRBV14 and TRBJ2-3, with 11 bases lining up with TRBD2. Germline V gene sequence: CDR1 SGHDN, CDR2 FVKESK. CDR3 length equals 22 residues. The junction had 22 bases not matched to a gene; V was cut back by 5 bases and J by 0 bases. CDR3 nucleotides: TGTGCCAGCAGCTCTACCCCCCCTAGCGGGGGGCCTTCTAGACCTAGCACAGATACGCAGTATTTT. This sequence encodes CASSSTPPSGGPSRPSTDTQYF.

In this sample, this clone turned up a few times. The chain combines TRBV5-6 with TRBJ2-7, with 9 bases identical to TRBD2. The CDR3 length is 16 residues. The junction had 10 bases not matched to a gene; V was cut back by 4 bases and J by 2 bases. Germline lookup yields CDR1 SGHDT and CDR2 YYEEEE. The CDR3: CASSRRASGETYEQYF. In DNA, the CDR3 is TGTGCCAGCAGCCGGAGGGCTAGCGGGGAGACCTACGAGCAGTACTTC.

The chain carries TRBV7-6 and TRBJ2-5, with 7 bases aligning to TRBD1. The V gene end was trimmed by 2 bases and the J gene end by 7 bases; junction bases not matched to a gene: 4. The CDR3 length is 13 residues. Germline values: CDR1 SGHVS, CDR2 FNYEAQ. The CDR3 loop reads CASSLQGDVTQYF. The CDR3 DNA reads as TGTGCCAGCAGCTTACAGGGGGATGTGACCCAGTACTTC. Full variable domain (remainder filled in from reference TRBV7-6 and TRBJ2-5): GAGVSQSPRYKVTKRGQDVALRCDPISGHVSLYWYRQALGQGPEFLTYFNYEAQQDKSGLPNDRFSAERPEGSISTLTIQRTEQRDSAMYRCASSLQGDVTQYFGPGTRLLVL.

CDR3 protein: CASSLSSRPNNQPQHF. The CDR3 nucleotides read TGTGCCAGCAGTTTATCTTCTAGACCGAACAATCAGCCCCAGCATTTT. This chain links TRBV27 with TRBJ1-5; D unclear. The ends were cut back, 0 bases at V and 3 bases at J, with 12 bases in the middle. The germline V gene encodes CDR1 MNHEY and CDR2 SMNVEV (reference sequence). This CDR3 region has 16 residues.

The chain couples TRBV5-1 to TRBJ2-4; 9 bases map to TRBD1. The trim removed 4 bases at V and 8 bases at J, leaving 10 bases unmatched. CDR1 and CDR2 from the germline V gene are SGHRS and YFSETQ. CDR3 length: 15 residues. DNA of the CDR3: TGCGCCAGCAGCGTCTACCGGGACAGGGCGTACATTCAGTACTTC. Amino acids: CASSVYRDRAYIQYF.

This clone was seen a few times. The gene calls are TRBV19 and TRBJ2-3, with 7 nucleotides matching TRBD1. The CDR3 spans 15 residues. Trimming took 6 bases from V and 2 from J; bases not matched to a gene: 8. Germline V lookup: CDR1 LNHDA, CDR2 SQIVND (reference sequence). CDR3 in amino acids: CASRPRDRFTDTQYF. The CDR3 DNA is TGTGCCAGTAGACCTCGGGACAGATTCACAGATACGCAGTATTTT. The full variable domain, with the rest looked up from reference TRBV19 and TRBJ2-3, is DGGITQSPKYLFRKEGQNVTLSCEQNLNHDAMYWYRQDPGQGLRLIYYSQIVNDFQKGDIAEGYSVSREKKESFPLTVTSAQKNPTAFYLCASRPRDRFTDTQYFGPGTRLTVL.

This clone was seen just once. The chain employs TRBV6-5 and TRBJ2-1, with 7 bases matching TRBD1. The CDR3 has 15 amino acids. Germline trimming cut 6 bases from V and 4 bases from J; bases unmatched to any gene: 9. The V gene's germline CDR1 is MNHEY and CDR2 SVGAGI. This CDR3 reads CASSRPGQPYNEQFF. The CDR3 nucleotides read TGTGCCAGCAGCCGCCCGGGACAGCCTTACAATGAGCAGTTCTTC.

This sequence joins TRBV7-7 and TRBJ2-2; TRBD2 is a possible D gene (5 bases). Germline CDR1 SSHAT, CDR2 FNYEAQ (reference sequence). This CDR3 comprises 15 residues. The V end was cut by 4 bases, the J end by 8 bases, with 17 bases between. The CDR3 region has the DNA TGTGCCAGCAGCTCGTCTAGGCCGGGGAAGGGGGAGCTGTTTTTT. Protein product: CASSSSRPGKGELFF.

This clone has only one observation. This chain joins TRBV11-2 and TRBJ1-2; TRBD1 matches 10 bases. J gave up 4 bases and V 5 bases, and 7 bases lay outside the gene matches. The germline V gene has CDR1 SGHAT and CDR2 FQNNGV. This CDR3 contains 15 residues. Written as DNA, the CDR3 is TGTGCCAGCAGCGGGACAGGGGATAGGGGCTATGGCTACACCTTC. Residues: CASSGTGDRGYGYTF. Variable domain in full (rest from reference TRBV11-2 and TRBJ1-2): EAGVAQSPRYKIIEKRQSVAFWCNPISGHATLYWYQQILGQGPKLLIQFQNNGVVDDSQLPKDRFSAERLKGVDSTLKIQPAKLEDSAVYLCASSGTGDRGYGYTFGSGTRLTVV.

Only a few counts were recorded for this clone. The chain recombines TRBV6-1 with TRBJ2-6; a weak D match, TRBD2 (5 bases). V was pared by 3 bases and J by 2 bases, with 20 bases between. Germline values: CDR1 MNHNS, CDR2 SASEGT. The CDR3 is 19 amino acids. The CDR3 bases are TGTGCCAGCAGTGATCGATTGCGGGCAGACAAGGCTGGGGCCAACGTCCTGACTTTC. This encodes CASSDRLRADKAGANVLTF.

This chain connects TRBV7-2 to TRBJ2-3, with 12 bases fitting TRBD2. Germline lookup yields CDR1 SGHTA and CDR2 FQGNSA. The CDR3 has 17 residues. The ends lost 3 bases at V and 3 bases at J; junction bases unmatched: 7. CDR3: CASSLTSGGSRTDTQYF. Written as DNA, the CDR3 is TGTGCCAGCAGCTTGACTAGCGGGGGCTCGCGGACAGATACGCAGTATTTT.

The genes are TRBV5-4 and TRBJ2-5; 9 bases match TRBD2. V shed 4 bases, J shed 3 bases, and the junction held 4 bases outside the gene matches. The CDR3 has 14 amino acids. The germline gives CDR1 SGHNT, CDR2 YYREEE (reference sequence). The CDR3 nucleotides read TGTGCCAGCAGCCCATCTAGCGGGGAAGAGACCCAGTACTTC. The encoded protein is CASSPSSGEETQYF.

The chain is built from TRBV28 and TRBJ2-3; D remains ambiguous. Germline V CDR1 and CDR2: MDHEN, SYDVKM. Trimming cost V 3 bases and J 13 bases, with 17 bases left between them. The CDR3 runs to 13 residues. This chain's CDR3 is CASSFEAPKKKYF. The CDR3 bases are TGTGCCAGCAGTTTTGAGGCCCCGAAAAAAAAGTATTTT. Combining the CDR3 with reference TRBV28 and TRBJ2-3 gives the whole variable domain DVKVTQSSRYLVKRTGEKVFLECVQDMDHENMFWYRQDPGLGLRLIYFSYDVKMKEKGDIPEGYSVSREKKERFSLILESASTNQTSMYLCASSFEAPKKKYFGPGTRLTVL.

In this sample, this clone turned up once. The chain couples TRBV7-4 to TRBJ2-5; 7 bases are shared with TRBD1. The V gene end was trimmed by 3 bases and the J gene end by 4 bases; junction bases not matched to a gene: 14. Germline-derived CDR1 and CDR2 are SGHVT and SQSDAQ. The CDR3 sequence is 17 residues long. The CDR3 DNA reads as TGTGCCAGCAGCTTTACAGGGGCGCGGATATCTTCAGAGACCCAGTACTTC. Translation: CASSFTGARISSETQYF.

The rearrangement uses TRBV7-2 and TRBJ1-4, with a tentative D call TRBD1 (5 bases). CDR1 SGHTA and CDR2 FQGNSA come from the germline V gene. This CDR3 region has 16 residues. V lost 5 bases, J lost 7 bases, and 20 bases lay in between. The CDR3 nucleotides read TGTGCCAGCAGCGCAGGAGGGGAGTACCGAGCTGAAAAACTGTTTTTT. Protein sequence: CASSAGGEYRAEKLFF.

V is TRBV6-6 and J is TRBJ1-5, with D perhaps matching TRBD1 (6 bases). Trimming left V 6 bases short and J 2 bases short, with 14 bases between. Germline V CDR1 and CDR2: MNHNY, SVGAGI (reference sequence). The CDR3 loop spans 15 amino acids. The CDR3 sequence is CASSPGGQRNQPQHF. The CDR3 region has the DNA TGTGCCAGCAGCCCGGGGGGGCAGCGCAATCAGCCCCAGCATTTT.

The chain couples TRBV5-8 to TRBJ1-2; D is unresolved. The CDR3 loop spans 13 amino acids. The V gene lost 4 bases and the J gene lost 0 bases, with 7 bases spanning the gap. In germline, CDR1 is SGHTS, CDR2 YDEGEE. This CDR3 is CASSRGANYGYTF. CDR3 in DNA: TGTGCCAGCAGCCGAGGTGCTAACTATGGCTACACCTTC.

The J gene is TRBJ1-1, the V gene TRBV6-6; D is uncertain. CDR1 and CDR2 (germline): MNHNY, SVGAGI (reference sequence). V was pared by 2 bases and J by 1 base, with 8 bases between. The CDR3 sequence is 14 residues long. CDR3 DNA: TGTGCCAGCAGTTACGGGAGTGAGAACACTGAAGCTTTCTTT. Encoded protein: CASSYGSENTEAFF.

The chain uses TRBV27 and TRBJ2-7; TRBD2 agrees at 7 bases. Germline V gene data show CDR1 as MNHEY and CDR2 as SMNVEV (reference sequence). V lost 0 bases and J lost 7; bases outside the gene matches: 15. This CDR3 is 17 amino acids long. The CDR3 DNA reads TGTGCCAGCAGTTTATCGTATGAGCGGGGAAACCTAACGGAGCAGTACTTC. Protein sequence: CASSLSYERGNLTEQYF.

Written as DNA, the CDR3 is TGCGCCAGCAGCTTAAAAGGGACTAGCGGGGGGACTAGCACAGATACGCAGTATTTT. Protein sequence: CASSLKGTSGGTSTDTQYF. The chain recombines TRBV5-1 with TRBJ2-3; the match to TRBD2 covers 15 bases. The trim removed 2 bases at V and 0 bases at J, leaving 7 bases unmatched. The length of the CDR3 is 19 residues. CDR1 and CDR2 from the germline V gene are SGHRS and YFSETQ. Based on the CDR3 plus reference TRBV5-1 and TRBJ2-3, the full variable domain is KAGVTQTPRYLIKTRGQQVTLSCSPISGHRSVSWYQQTPGQGLQFLFEYFSETQRNKGNFPGRFSGRQFSNSRSEMNVSTLELGDSALYLCASSLKGTSGGTSTDTQYFGPGTRLTVL.

In its sample, this clone was seen once. The rearrangement joins TRBV7-9 to TRBJ1-1; TRBD1 matches 11 bases. Germline loops: CDR1 SEHNR, CDR2 FQNEAQ (reference sequence). V trimming: 4 bases; J trimming: 4 bases; junction bases outside the gene matches: 5. CDR3 length: 15 residues. This chain's CDR3 is CASSSGTGGSTEAFF. The CDR3 region has the DNA TGTGCCAGCAGCTCTGGGACAGGGGGGAGCACTGAAGCTTTCTTT.

The V and J genes are TRBV7-9 and TRBJ1-5, with D possibly matching TRBD1 (6 bases). This CDR3 comprises 14 residues. Germline assignment: CDR1 SEHNR and CDR2 FQNEAQ (reference sequence). V was cut by 7 bases and J by 2 bases, with 12 bases left in between. The CDR3 sequence: CASNAGAGNQPQHF. Written as DNA, the CDR3 is TGTGCCAGCAATGCGGGGGCAGGCAATCAGCCCCAGCATTTT.

This clone is a singleton in its sample. The genes are TRBV7-2 and TRBJ2-3; D is ambiguous. The V end lost 5 bases, the J end lost 6 bases, and 6 bases lay between the germline ends. The CDR3 has 11 amino acids. From germline, CDR1 is SGHTA and CDR2 FQGNSA. CDR3: CASSVSDTQYF. The CDR3 DNA reads as TGTGCCAGCAGCGTGTCGGATACGCAGTATTTT.

CDR3 DNA: TGTGCCAGCAGCCTTCTATGGGCGAATCAGCCCCAGCATTTT. Residues: CASSLLWANQPQHF. This rearrangement joins TRBV7-8 to TRBJ1-5, with D unclear. The CDR3 length is 14 residues. With 5 bases removed from V and 4 bases from J, the gap between germline ends came to 12 bases. CDR1 and CDR2 from the germline V gene are SGHVS and FQNEAQ.

The V call is TRBV14, the J call TRBJ2-3, with TRBD1 matching 9 bases. Per the germline V gene, CDR1 is SGHDN and CDR2 is FVKESK. This CDR3 contains 18 residues. With 3 bases clipped from V and 3 bases from J, the junction kept 13 bases outside the gene matches. The CDR3 sequence: CASSQSFSGQGWTDTQYF. The DNA of the CDR3 is TGTGCCAGCAGCCAGTCGTTTTCGGGACAGGGATGGACAGATACGCAGTATTTT.